This T cell receptor beta chain was retrieved from a study of CD8+ T cells in alopecia areata. Overall study: Each of the treated patients was given oral tofacitinib, 5 to 10 mg twice daily, for moderate-to-severe alopecia areata.

Regarding the study as a whole: During tofacitinib treatment, many expanded lesional clones remained in scalp and blood.

This clone was observed a handful of times. Its antigen is unknown. In each case, RNA was isolated and then reverse transcribed into cDNA as the sequencing template. The assay was immunoSEQ multiplex PCR, and TCRdb's table has in-frame clones only and misses some. Of 110,000 or so clones listed, roughly 63% are singletons. Trimming cost V 0 bases and J 7 bases, with 12 bases left between them. This CDR3 spans 13 amino acids. From germline, CDR1 is GTSNPN and CDR2 SVGIG (reference sequence). Treatment noted: oral pan-JAK inhibitor, 5-10 mg twice daily. Collected material from alopecia areata patients comprised lesional scalp punch biopsies and peripheral blood.

The chain carries TRBV30 and TRBJ1-2; possible D gene TRBD1, 6 bases. This TCR came from a human donor with alopecia areata. Here the sequenced sample was CD8+ T cells sorted from blood, taken at week 4, from a patient treated with tofacitinib. The CDR3 bases are TGTGCCTGGAGTGTTTCAGGGGCGCCTGGCTACACCTTC. It specifies CAWSVSGAPGYTF.